The rows below give T cell receptor beta chains drawn from one sample of a study of CD8+ T cells in alopecia areata. Clones were sequenced by immunoSEQ multiplex PCR, and TCRdb holds only the in-frame ones, with some missing. The repertoire consists of approximately 180,000 clones, with roughly 66% occurring once and the leading ten covering 1%. The sequencing used CD4+ T cells sorted from blood, collected at week 24, from a patient treated with tofacitinib. The receptors here all came from a human donor with alopecia areata. The CDR3 runs from the conserved cysteine through the conserved F or W. A D gene is named only where the DNA matches it firmly. The size field is filled for only some rows; it gives once, few, many or a size class.

v_call	clone_size	d_call	j_call	cdr3_nt	cdr3_aa
TRBV4-3	few	.	TRBJ1-4	TGCGCCAGCAGCCAATGGGGACCGCAAAACGGTGAAAAACTGTTTTTT	CASSQWGPQNGEKLFF
TRBV29-1	few	.	TRBJ2-7	TGCAGCGCCGCTCTGGCGTACGACGAGCAGTACTTC	CSAALAYDEQYF
TRBV29-1	.	.	TRBJ1-6	TGCAGCGTTGCCAGGGAATCAGGTTCACCCCTCCACTTT	CSVARESGSPLHF
TRBV5-1	.	.	TRBJ2-2	TGCGCCAGCAGCAGTTCAACCCCCGGGGAGCTGTTTTTT	CASSSSTPGELFF
TRBV29-1	.	.	TRBJ2-4	TGCAGCGTTGTAGGGGGGGCCAAAAACATTCAGTACTTC	CSVVGGAKNIQYF
TRBV28	few	TRBD2	TRBJ2-3	TGTGCCAGCAGTTTCCGTATGGGACTAGCGGGGAACACAGATACGCAGTATTTT	CASSFRMGLAGNTDTQYF
TRBV29-1	.	.	TRBJ1-1	TGCAGCGTTGCTGCGAACACTGAAGCTTTCTTT	CSVAANTEAFF
TRBV4-3	.	TRBD2	TRBJ2-2	TGCGCCAGCAGCCAAGACAAACTAGCGGGGGGGCACACCGGGGAGCTGTTTTTT	CASSQDKLAGGHTGELFF
TRBV10-3	.	.	TRBJ1-1	TGTGCCATCAGTGTCGGGGGGATGAACACTGAAGCTTTCTTT	CAISVGGMNTEAFF
TRBV6-5	.	.	TRBJ2-7	TGTGCCAGCAGTTTGTACGGGAACGAGCAGTACTTC	CASSLYGNEQYF
TRBV5-1	few	TRBD2	TRBJ2-3	TGCGCCAGCAGCTTGGGTAGCGGGGGCACAGATACGCAGTATTTT	CASSLGSGGTDTQYF
TRBV29-1	.	.	TRBJ2-5	TGCAGCGTCGTAGTGGAGACCCAGTACTTC	CSVVVETQYF
TRBV23-1	.	.	TRBJ1-1	TGCGCCAGCAGTCAGCGACAGGCCATGAACACTGAAGCTTTCTTT	CASSQRQAMNTEAFF
TRBV30	once	.	TRBJ2-1	TGTGCCTGTAGGGCAGGTGATGGGTACAATGAGCAGTTCTTC	CACRAGDGYNEQFF
TRBV10-3	.	.	TRBJ2-2	TGTGCCATCAGTGACCTGGGATCGAACACCGGGGAGCTGTTTTTT	CAISDLGSNTGELFF
TRBV30	few	.	TRBJ1-6	TGTGCCTCCCGGGCACGGGAGAATTCACCCCTCCACTTT	CASRARENSPLHF
TRBV5-1	.	TRBD1	TRBJ2-3	TGCGCCAGCAGCCCGAGATCCAACAGGGGGCGTTCAGATACGCAGTATTTT	CASSPRSNRGRSDTQYF
TRBV10-3	.	.	TRBJ1-1	TGTGCCGGAGGAAGGGGAGGCGGCGATGTCACTGAAGCTTTCTTT	CAGGRGGGDVTEAFF
TRBV11-2	.	TRBD2	TRBJ2-3	TGTGCCAGCAGCCCTATGCGTCGGGGGGGCACAGATACGCAGTATTTT	CASSPMRRGGTDTQYF
TRBV10-3	.	TRBD2	TRBJ2-3	TGTGCCATCAGTGAATCCGGGACTAGCGGGGGCCACGGGGATACGCAGTATTTT	CAISESGTSGGHGDTQYF
TRBV30	.	.	TRBJ1-3	TGTGCGTTAAAGGGGGGAAACACCATATATTTT	CALKGGNTIYF
TRBV30	.	TRBD1	TRBJ1-2	TGTGCCTGGAGTGGCGGGGACAGAGGGTATGGCTACACCTTC	CAWSGGDRGYGYTF
TRBV9	.	.	TRBJ2-2	TGTGCCAGCAGCCCGGGGATGGTAGCGAACACCGGGGAGCTGTTTTTT	CASSPGMVANTGELFF
TRBV29-1	.	TRBD2	TRBJ2-1	TGCAGCGTTGAAGATCGCGCGGGGGGGCCGCGTGAGCAGTTCTTC	CSVEDRAGGPREQFF
TRBV4-2	.	.	TRBJ1-2	TGTGCCAGCAGCCAAGATGGGCAGGATAACTATGGCTACACCTTC	CASSQDGQDNYGYTF
TRBV29-1	.	.	TRBJ2-2	TGCAGCGTTCACCCGACAGGGAACACCGGGGAGCTGTTTTTT	CSVHPTGNTGELFF
TRBV29-1	.	TRBD2	TRBJ2-1	TGCAGCGTTGCTTTAGCGGGGAAGACCTACAATGAGCAGTTCTTC	CSVALAGKTYNEQFF
TRBV7-2	.	TRBD1	TRBJ1-1	TGTGCCAGCAGTTCAGGGGGCGCGACTGAAGCTTTCTTT	CASSSGGATEAFF
TRBV11-2	few	TRBD1	TRBJ1-1	TGTGCCAGCAGCTTTGGACAGGGGAACACTGAAGCTTTCTTT	CASSFGQGNTEAFF
TRBV18	.	TRBD2	TRBJ2-1	TGTGCCAGCTCACCACCCTTCCAGCGGGGGGCGAGCTCCTACAATGAGCAGTTCTTC	CASSPPFQRGASSYNEQFF
TRBV7-2	few	TRBD1	TRBJ1-4	TGTGCCAGCAGCTCGGACAGGTTTACTGGAAAACTGTTTTTT	CASSSDRFTGKLFF
TRBV15	few	TRBD2	TRBJ2-3	TGTGCCACCAGCAAGACTAGCGAGTCAGATACGCAGTATTTT	CATSKTSESDTQYF
TRBV29-1	once	TRBD1	TRBJ2-4	TGCAGCGTTGAAGGGAGGACAGGGGCTTTAGCCAAAAACATTCAGTACTTC	CSVEGRTGALAKNIQYF
TRBV30	.	TRBD1	TRBJ1-2	TGTGCCTGGAGGAGGACAGGGGGGAGGCTTGGCTACACCTTC	CAWRRTGGRLGYTF
TRBV23-1	.	.	TRBJ2-3	TGCGCCAGCAGTGGGGGCGGAGTAACAGAGAAAGATACGCAGTATTTT	CASSGGGVTEKDTQYF
TRBV5-1	.	.	TRBJ2-7	TGCGCCAGCAGCTTGAACTTACTCAATCGGGGAACCTACGAGCAGTACTTC	CASSLNLLNRGTYEQYF
TRBV30	once	.	TRBJ1-1	TGTGCCTGGAGTGGTCCATTGATAGCTTTCTTT	CAWSGPLIAFF
TRBV2	.	.	TRBJ1-2	TGTGCCAGCAGTGAAGCTGCAGGCCCCTATGGCTACACCTTC	CASSEAAGPYGYTF
TRBV9	.	.	TRBJ1-1	TGTGCCAGCAGCGCAATTGACAGGCGGAACACTGAAGCTTTCTTT	CASSAIDRRNTEAFF
TRBV5-1	.	.	TRBJ1-1	TGCGCCAGCAGCTTGGAAGACTTGAACACTGAAGCTTTCTTT	CASSLEDLNTEAFF
TRBV30	.	.	TRBJ2-1	TGTGCCTGGAGTGTAGGTTTGGGACAGCAGTTCTTC	CAWSVGLGQQFF
TRBV4-3	once	.	TRBJ1-1	TGCGCCAGCAGCCAAGATGGCGCAGGAACAGCTTTCTTT	CASSQDGAGTAFF
TRBV30	once	.	TRBJ1-6	TGTGCCTGGAGACGGACGGGAAATTCACCCCTCCACTTT	CAWRRTGNSPLHF
TRBV18	many	.	TRBJ1-1	TGTGCCAGCTCACCCGGACAGAACACTGAAGCTTTCTTT	CASSPGQNTEAFF
TRBV29-1	once	TRBD2	TRBJ2-3	TGCAGCGTTGAGGCTAGCGGGCGCACAGATACGCAGTATTTT	CSVEASGRTDTQYF
TRBV2	once	.	TRBJ2-1	TGTGCCAGCGGCTCAGTCGGGGGAGTCGATGAGCAGTTCTTC	CASGSVGGVDEQFF
TRBV5-1	.	TRBD1	TRBJ2-2	TGCGCCAGCAGCCCCGACAGGGGTACCGGGGAGCTGTTTTTT	CASSPDRGTGELFF
TRBV4-2	.	.	TRBJ1-1	TGTGCCAGCAGCCAAGGGCCAGAAACGTCCACTGAAGCTTTCTTT	CASSQGPETSTEAFF
TRBV2	.	TRBD2	TRBJ2-3	TGTGCCAGCAGTGAATGGAGCGGGGTCACAGATACGCAGTATTTT	CASSEWSGVTDTQYF